A selection of T cell receptor beta chains follows, all from one sample in a study of T cell responses to AZD1222 COVID-19 vaccine. TCRdb's table, derived via immunoSEQ multiplex PCR, lists solely in-frame clones and lacks some. Among nearly 90,000 clones, about 88% were seen once, and the ten largest hold 5% to 6%. This material consisted of peripheral blood, taken 28 days after the second AZD1222 dose. Receptors originate from an adult who received the AZD1222 COVID-19 vaccine. Each CDR3 is given with its conserved first and last residue. A D gene is named only where the DNA matches it firmly. Some rows mark clone size as missing; the rest say once, few, many or name a class of expanded clone.

clone size: few; D gene: .; J gene: TRBJ1-1; V gene: TRBV11-3; CDR3 DNA: TGTGCCAGCAGCTCGAGAGTCGGTGAAGCTTTCTTT; CDR3 protein: CASSSRVGEAFF
clone size: .; D gene: .; J gene: TRBJ2-2; V gene: TRBV29-1; CDR3 DNA: TGCAGCGTTGCGGCATCGAACACCGGGGAGCTGTTTTTT; CDR3 protein: CSVAASNTGELFF
clone size: .; D gene: .; J gene: TRBJ2-7; V gene: TRBV25-1; CDR3 DNA: TGTGCCAGCAGTGCAACGGGACTTTACGAGCAGTACTTC; CDR3 protein: CASSATGLYEQYF
clone size: .; D gene: .; J gene: TRBJ2-1; V gene: TRBV12-3/TRBV12-4; CDR3 DNA: TGTGCCAGCGAGGGGGAAAATGAGGGGCAGTTCTTC; CDR3 protein: CASEGENEGQFF
clone size: .; D gene: .; J gene: TRBJ1-1; V gene: TRBV5-1; CDR3 DNA: TGCGCCAGCAGCTCAGGGACGAACATGAACACTGAAGCTTTCTTT; CDR3 protein: CASSSGTNMNTEAFF
clone size: once; D gene: .; J gene: TRBJ1-1; V gene: TRBV28; CDR3 DNA: TGTGCCAGCACTTATAGGGGTCAGAAAGCTTTCTTT; CDR3 protein: CASTYRGQKAFF
clone size: .; D gene: TRBD1; J gene: TRBJ2-6; V gene: TRBV3-1/TRBV3-2; CDR3 DNA: TGTGCCAGCAGCTTCCGACAGGGCGTGAAGCGGGCCAACGTCCTGACTTTC; CDR3 protein: CASSFRQGVKRANVLTF
clone size: .; D gene: TRBD1; J gene: TRBJ1-2; V gene: TRBV9; CDR3 DNA: TGTGCCAGCAGCCTTCAACCAGGACAGGGATCCTATGGCTACACCTTC; CDR3 protein: CASSLQPGQGSYGYTF
clone size: .; D gene: .; J gene: TRBJ1-2; V gene: TRBV27; CDR3 DNA: TGTGCCAGCAGTTTAAGGGGCGGGCAGAACAACTATGGCTACACCTTC; CDR3 protein: CASSLRGGQNNYGYTF
clone size: .; D gene: .; J gene: TRBJ2-5; V gene: TRBV7-2; CDR3 DNA: TGTGCCAGCAGGGCGACTAGGGATCAAGAGACCCAGTACTTC; CDR3 protein: CASRATRDQETQYF
clone size: .; D gene: .; J gene: TRBJ2-7; V gene: TRBV6-5; CDR3 DNA: TGTGCCAGCAGTTACGTCGCAGGGATCTCCCACGAGCAGTACTTC; CDR3 protein: CASSYVAGISHEQYF
clone size: .; D gene: .; J gene: TRBJ1-1; V gene: TRBV2; CDR3 DNA: TGTGCCAGCAGTAAACAAGGTCTGAACACTGAAGCTTTCTTT; CDR3 protein: CASSKQGLNTEAFF
clone size: once; D gene: .; J gene: TRBJ2-7; V gene: TRBV1; CDR3 DNA: TGCACCAGCAGTCGACTAGCGGGGGGCTACGAGCAGTACTTC; CDR3 protein: CTSSRLAGGYEQYF
clone size: .; D gene: .; J gene: TRBJ1-5; V gene: TRBV19; CDR3 DNA: TGTGCCAGTGGGAGGGACGGACGTTATAGCAATCAGCCCCAGCATTTT; CDR3 protein: CASGRDGRYSNQPQHF
clone size: .; D gene: .; J gene: TRBJ2-7; V gene: TRBV7-8; CDR3 DNA: TGTGCCAGCAGCTCACAGGGTACCCCCTACGAGCAGTACTTC; CDR3 protein: CASSSQGTPYEQYF
clone size: .; D gene: .; J gene: TRBJ1-1; V gene: TRBV10-3; CDR3 DNA: TGTGCCATCAGTGAGTCGCAGGCGAACACTGAAGCTTTCTTT; CDR3 protein: CAISESQANTEAFF
clone size: once; D gene: .; J gene: TRBJ1-3; V gene: TRBV2; CDR3 DNA: TGTGCCAGCAAGAGCGCCGGAAACACCATATATTTT; CDR3 protein: CASKSAGNTIYF
clone size: .; D gene: .; J gene: TRBJ2-1; V gene: TRBV9; CDR3 DNA: TGTGCCAGCAGCGTATCCTTACAGGGACGCAATGAGCAGTTCTTC; CDR3 protein: CASSVSLQGRNEQFF
clone size: .; D gene: .; J gene: TRBJ2-5; V gene: TRBV18; CDR3 DNA: TGTGCCAGCTCACCACAGGGAAGAGAGACCCAGTACTTC; CDR3 protein: CASSPQGRETQYF
clone size: .; D gene: .; J gene: TRBJ1-5; V gene: TRBV15; CDR3 DNA: TGTGCCACCAGCAGAGGTCTGGGGGCTAGCAATCAGCCCCAGCATTTT; CDR3 protein: CATSRGLGASNQPQHF
clone size: .; D gene: .; J gene: TRBJ2-5; V gene: TRBV12-3/TRBV12-4; CDR3 DNA: TGTGCCAGCAGCCCTGGGGTTAGGGAGACCCAGTACTTC; CDR3 protein: CASSPGVRETQYF